Shown below are 19 T cell receptor beta chains from a single sample sequenced in a study of T cells in Graves' hyperthyroidism and ophthalmopathy. Amplification yielded TCR beta CDR3 regions, with RNA transcripts as the source. TCR CDR3 underwent first-round RT-PCR with the HTBI primer set. MiXCR, applied by TCRdb to the multiplex PCR reads, yields one record per CDR3 protein. The repertoire holds around 260,000 distinct CDR3 sequences, with under 30% as singletons. Specimen: blood. Receptors were obtained from a man aged 40-49 years with Graves' hyperthyroidism that later progressed to Graves' ophthalmopathy.

In its sample, this clonotype was seen many times. This chain links TRBV5-1 with TRBJ2-5, with TRBD1 identical over 7 bases. Trimming cost V 4 bases and J 2 bases; bases outside gene matches: 5. This CDR3 is built from 14 residues. The germline V gene has CDR1 SGHRS and CDR2 YFSETQ. CDR3 in amino acids: CASSQPTGQETQYF. The CDR3 nucleotides read TGCGCCAGCAGCCAGCCGACAGGGCAAGAGACCCAGTACTTC.

This clonotype was counted at least ten times. The genes are TRBV6-1 and TRBJ1-6; TRBD1 aligns across 7 bases. Germline assignment: CDR1 MNHNS and CDR2 SASEGT. Trimming at V came to 7 bases and at J to 8 bases, leaving 8 bases not matched to a gene. The CDR3 is 14 amino acids. The CDR3 is CASKRDSNDSPLHF. The CDR3 nucleotides are TGTGCCAGCAAGAGGGACAGCAACGATTCACCCCTCCACTTT.

The genes are TRBV6-5 and TRBJ1-1; TRBD1 agrees at 12 bases. The CDR3 length is 16 residues. The J segment lost 3 bases and the V segment lost 4 bases, leaving 6 bases of the junction unmatched. Germline loops: CDR1 MNHEY, CDR2 SVGAGI. The CDR3 DNA sequence: TGTGCCAGCAGTTCGGGACAGGGGGCGGTCCACACTGAAGCTTTCTTT. Amino acids: CASSSGQGAVHTEAFF.

The chain joins TRBV30 to TRBJ1-2, with D possibly matching TRBD1 (5 bases). CDR1 is GTSNPN, CDR2 SVGIG, per germline (reference sequence). V dropped 7 bases and J dropped 0 bases, with 9 bases sitting between them. This CDR3 has 12 amino acids. CDR3 in DNA: TGTGCCTTCGGACATACTAACTATGGCTACACCTTC. It specifies CAFGHTNYGYTF.

Ten or more counts support this clonotype. CDR3 protein: CASCPDLNTEAFF. CDR3 bases: TGTGCCAGCTGCCCCGACCTGAACACTGAAGCTTTCTTT. The chain carries TRBV5-6 and TRBJ1-1, with D unclear. Trimming took 7 bases from V and 0 from J, leaving 10 bases between them. CDR1 and CDR2 (germline): SGHDT, YYEEEE. The CDR3 sequence is 13 residues long.

The chain is built from TRBV11-2 and TRBJ1-1, with 7 bases that match TRBD1. There are 17 residues in the CDR3. V trimming: 1 base; J trimming: 5 bases; junction bases outside the gene matches: 13. Looked up from germline, CDR1 is SGHAT and CDR2 is FQNNGV. DNA for the CDR3: TGTGCCAGCAGCTTAGGACAGGGTCATAGCCTTGGTACTGAAGCTTTCTTT. Translation gives CASSLGQGHSLGTEAFF.

The table lists this clonotype with many counts. This chain joins TRBV19 and TRBJ2-7; 9 bases map to TRBD1. J lost 2 bases, V lost 2 bases, and 10 bases had no gene match. The CDR3 totals 17 residues. The germline gives CDR1 LNHDA, CDR2 SQIVND (reference sequence). CDR3 sequence: CASSISGEQGAAYEQYF. DNA for the CDR3: TGTGCCAGTAGTATATCTGGGGAACAGGGGGCAGCCTACGAGCAGTACTTC.

At least ten counts were recorded for this clonotype. The chain joins TRBV3-1 to TRBJ2-5; D is possibly TRBD2 (6 bases). CDR3 length: 16 residues. The germline CDR1 and CDR2 sequences are LGHDT and YNNKEL (reference sequence). V shed 1 base and J shed 5 bases, with 17 bases lying between them. This chain's CDR3 is CASSQVRDRGRETQYF. The CDR3, as DNA: TGTGCCAGCAGCCAAGTTCGAGACAGAGGGAGGGAGACCCAGTACTTC.

This clonotype has ten or more counts. For the CDR3, the DNA is TGCAGTGCTAGCCCTACTAGCGGCTACGAGCAGTACTTC. Its translation is CSASPTSGYEQYF. The chain combines TRBV20-1 with TRBJ2-7, with 8 positions matching TRBD2. Germline values: CDR1 DFQATT, CDR2 SNEGSKA (reference sequence). The CDR3 has 13 amino acids. The V gene end was trimmed by 3 bases and the J gene end by 3 bases; junction bases not matched to a gene: 4.

This clonotype occurred many times. The V gene is TRBV7-3, the J gene TRBJ1-1, with 8 bases identical to TRBD1. This CDR3 has 14 residues. CDR1 is SGHTA, CDR2 FQGTGA, per germline. The junction had 3 bases not matched to a gene; V was cut back by 5 bases and J by 1 base. CDR3 nucleotide sequence: TGTGCCAGCAGCAGGGGACAGGAGAACACTGAAGCTTTCTTT. Translating gives CASSRGQENTEAFF.

In its sample, this clonotype was seen a few times. The J gene is TRBJ2-5, the V gene TRBV2; 13 nucleotides match TRBD2. The CDR3 length is 15 residues. V lost 6 bases and J lost 4; bases outside the gene matches: 5. CDR1 and CDR2 (germline): SNHLY, FYNNEI. The CDR3 is CASRLGLAGRETQYF. CDR3 nucleotides: TGTGCCAGCAGGCTGGGACTAGCGGGAAGAGAGACCCAGTACTTC.

This clonotype was counted many times. This chain links TRBV11-2 with TRBJ2-7, with 7 bases matching TRBD1. CDR3 length: 14 residues. The V gene end was trimmed by 5 bases and the J gene end by 1 base; junction bases not matched to a gene: 5. Germline assignment: CDR1 SGHAT and CDR2 FQNNGV. The CDR3 bases are TGTGCCAGCAGCCCGGGACAGCTTTCCTACGAGCAGTACTTC. It is translated as CASSPGQLSYEQYF.

This clonotype was seen ten or more times. The chain has TRBV20-1 and TRBJ1-2, with D uncertain. Trimming stripped 0 bases from V and 4 bases from J, with 9 bases between. The CDR3 spans 13 residues. Germline V gene sequence: CDR1 DFQATT, CDR2 SNEGSKA (reference sequence). CDR3 region: CSARDNGGYGYTF. CDR3 DNA sequence: TGCAGTGCTAGAGACAACGGCGGCTATGGCTACACCTTC.

The rearrangement joins TRBV12-3 or TRBV12-4 to TRBJ2-7; possibly TRBD2 for D (7 bases). The V end was cut by 5 bases, the J end by 5 bases, with 13 bases between. CDR3 length: 13 amino acids. The CDR3 bases are TGTGCCAGCAGTCATCGGGGGGCCCACGAGCAGTACTTC. This encodes CASSHRGAHEQYF.

This clonotype was found many times. This chain joins TRBV10-2 and TRBJ2-7, with 8 bases aligning to TRBD1. CDR1 and CDR2 from the germline V gene are WSHSY and SAAADI. After removal of 0 bases from V and 0 bases from J, the junction contained 4 bases not matched to a gene. This CDR3 is 16 amino acids long. CDR3 residues: CASSESQGAYSYEQYF. CDR3 nucleotide sequence: TGCGCCAGCAGTGAGTCGCAGGGGGCTTACTCCTACGAGCAGTACTTC.

V and J are TRBV6-4 and TRBJ2-5; tentatively, D is TRBD2 (5 bases). The ends were cut back, 5 bases at V and 1 base at J, with 17 bases in the middle. CDR3 size: 16 residues. Germline-derived CDR1 and CDR2 are MRHNA and SNTAGT. CDR3 residues: CASSRNRRASQETQYF. For the CDR3, the DNA is TGTGCCAGCAGTCGAAACCGGCGGGCCTCCCAAGAGACCCAGTACTTC.

The table lists this clonotype with many counts. The rearrangement uses TRBV20-1 and TRBJ2-5; tentative D call: TRBD1 (5 bases). Germline values: CDR1 DFQATT, CDR2 SNEGSKA (reference sequence). The CDR3 has 15 residues. Trimming pared 0 bases from V and 5 bases from J, leaving 16 bases between. For the CDR3, the DNA is TGCAGTGCTAGAGATATTTTCGGTAGGGGTGAGACCCAGTACTTC. Protein sequence: CSARDIFGRGETQYF.

The gene calls are TRBV20-1 and TRBJ1-1, with D unresolved. V lost 3 bases to trimming and J lost 4 bases, with 3 bases between them. CDR1 DFQATT and CDR2 SNEGSKA come from the germline V gene (reference sequence). This CDR3 is 10 amino acids long. For the CDR3, the DNA is TGCAGTGCTAGCGCCACTGAAGCTTTCTTT. Encoded protein: CSASATEAFF.

The chain recombines TRBV6-2 or TRBV6-3 with TRBJ2-2; D remains unclear. Trimming removed 5 bases from V and 0 bases from J, with 13 bases in between. This CDR3 spans 16 amino acids. From germline, CDR1 is MNHEY and CDR2 SVGEGT. CDR3 in DNA: TGTGCCAGCAGTCCCCGGACCCACGCGAACACCGGGGAGCTGTTTTTT. Translation gives CASSPRTHANTGELFF.